Below, one T cell receptor beta chain is given with its context. There is no known antigen for this receptor. Base qualities are not at hand, and no much larger clone is one base apart. The sample originates from a study of post-analysis software for immune sequencing data (dated by TCRdb to the mid-2010s). Turning to the overall study: The recorded disease courses included relapsing-remitting, secondary progressive and progressive-relapsing multiple sclerosis, and some patients had no subtype annotation. The multiple sclerosis patient repertoires were compared with approximately 11 previously published healthy control repertoires from donors aged roughly 6 to 27 years. A subset of samples was prepared in parallel using single-end sample barcoding, then pooled and co-amplified after Illumina adapter ligation.

General conclusions and limits of the study: The multiple sclerosis patient group was slightly younger than the control group. Significantly higher frequencies in patients than in controls were found for several TRBV segments, including TRBV5-6, TRBV5-1 and TRBV20-1. Multiple sclerosis patients had significantly lower normalized Chao1 diversity than controls, a result that suggests substantial peripheral T-cell clonal expansion. Direct clustering with F measure revealed strong co-clustering of samples prepared in the same batch, which led to a batch-effect correction.

Library creation used PCR. These reads were obtained on an Illumina HiSeq 2500. To reduce PCR and sequencing biases, unique molecular identifiers were built into the TCR beta cDNA libraries. Around 500,000 cDNA molecules were obtained for every 1 to 10 million input T cells, so each molecule roughly corresponded to one T cell. The patient libraries were prepared and sequenced with the same protocol used for the earlier healthy control dataset. Within a given batch, samples were prepared together, multiplexed and sequenced on the same HiSeq lane. Per the authors' processing: Raw barcoded reads were processed with MIGEC, discarding single-read molecular identifier groups before consensus assembly and CDR3 extraction. VDJtools was used for post-analysis of the clonotype tables, with diversity normalized by down-sampling every dataset to the smallest sample size. In repertoire overlap clustering, CDR3 amino acid sequences, but not nucleotide sequences, were matched to correct batch-related cross-sample contamination. Clones were called with MiXCR by TCRdb after fastp trimmed the public reads at Q25, and only in-frame beta chains were retained. For every CDR3 protein sequence, its rows merge into one entry that carries the most common genes and DNA. The V and J calls and clone size are TCRdb's, not the authors'. The sample contains fewer than 850,000 distinct CDR3 sequences, around 27% of them found a single time. Jointly, the top ten make up 0.56% of the sample.

The germline V gene yields MDHEN for CDR1 and SYDVKM for CDR2. V is reduced by 7 bases and J by 6 bases, leaving a spacing of 15 bases between them. From its cysteine to its phenylalanine, the CDR3 spans 13 amino acids. CDR3 DNA only is kept here, 39 bases in frame from base 1. To demonstrate the VDJtools post-analysis software, the study profiled TCR beta repertoires from the peripheral blood of 13 young patients with multiple sclerosis. The patients with multiple sclerosis were children and adolescents between about 6 and 16 years of age. Recombination joined TRBV28 with TRBJ2-5; the D gene assignment is perhaps TRBD1 or TRBD2, with each matching 6 bases. The sequencing input was blood. The receptor was derived from a girl between 10 and 17 years old with multiple sclerosis. The base sequence is TGTGCCAGCATGGCCCCGGGGGCGAAGACCCAGTACTTC. The resulting protein is CASMAPGAKTQYF.